This T cell receptor (beta chain) was identified in a study of shared clonotypes between healthy human individuals. General study points: Non-shared clonotypes were found to have lower generation probabilities than the clonotypes that were shared by all four of the sorted-subset donors.

This clone showed up just once. What it recognizes is unknown. Distinct nucleotide sequences in the sample also encode this CDR3. The assay was immunoSEQ multiplex PCR, and TCRdb's table has in-frame clones only and misses some. The repertoire has roughly 2 million clones, 95% of them found once; the top ten carry around 0.13%. The CDR3 is 14 residues long. Germline CDR1 is SGHRS and CDR2 is YFSETQ. J gave up 2 bases and V 4 bases, and 1 base lay outside the gene matches. The chain combines TRBV5-1 with TRBJ1-4; TRBD1 aligns across 8 bases. The TCR comes from a man younger than 35 in good health. Sequenced: naive CD4+ T cells sorted from blood. Subset noted: CD45RA+ positively selected. CDR3 nucleotide sequence: TGCGCCAGCAGCCGACAGGGGACTAATGAAAAACTGTTTTTT. Protein sequence: CASSRQGTNEKLFF. Full variable domain (remainder filled in from reference TRBV5-1 and TRBJ1-4): KAGVTQTPRYLIKTRGQQVTLSCSPISGHRSVSWYQQTPGQGLQFLFEYFSETQRNKGNFPGRFSGRQFSNSRSEMNVSTLELGDSALYLCASSRQGTNEKLFFGSGTQLSVL.